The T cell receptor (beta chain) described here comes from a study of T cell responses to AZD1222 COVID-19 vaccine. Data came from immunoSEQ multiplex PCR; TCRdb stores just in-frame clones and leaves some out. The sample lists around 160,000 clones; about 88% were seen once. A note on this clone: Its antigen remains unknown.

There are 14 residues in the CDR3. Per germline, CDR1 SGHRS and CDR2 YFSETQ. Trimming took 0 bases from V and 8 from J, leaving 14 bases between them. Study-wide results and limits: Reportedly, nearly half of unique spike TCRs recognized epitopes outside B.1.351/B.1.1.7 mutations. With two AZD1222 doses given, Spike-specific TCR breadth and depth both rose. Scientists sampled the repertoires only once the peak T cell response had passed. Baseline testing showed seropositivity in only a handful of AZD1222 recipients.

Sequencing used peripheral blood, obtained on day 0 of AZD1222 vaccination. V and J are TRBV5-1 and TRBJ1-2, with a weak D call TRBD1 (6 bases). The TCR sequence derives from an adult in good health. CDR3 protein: CASSLGGAGAGYTF. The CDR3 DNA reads TGCGCCAGCAGCTTGGGCGGAGCGGGGGCAGGCTACACCTTC.